Below are 10 T cell receptor beta chains sequenced from a single sample in a study of cytomegalovirus exposure and HLA in healthy donors. PCR involved 60 Vbeta and 13 Jbeta primers. TCRdb's copy holds only in-frame clones and misses some; the assay was immunoSEQ multiplex PCR. The profile shows roughly 100,000 clones, approximately 85% of them singletons. Sequenced input: PBMCs. The source of these receptors is a man aged 25-45 years in good health and CMV-seronegative.

This chain connects TRBV27 to TRBJ2-1, with D perhaps TRBD2 (6 bases). Germline-derived CDR1 and CDR2 are MNHEY and SMNVEV (reference sequence). The CDR3 has 15 amino acids. V lost 5 bases to trimming and J lost 7 bases, with 18 bases between them. CDR3 nucleotides: TGTGCCAGCAGTCCCGGGGGTTCTCCTCGGAATGAGCAGTTCTTC. Encoded protein: CASSPGGSPRNEQFF.

The chain joins TRBV29-1 to TRBJ1-5, with D perhaps TRBD1 (6 bases). This CDR3 is built from 15 residues. V dropped 4 bases and J dropped 0 bases, with 13 bases sitting between them. Germline assignment: CDR1 SQVTM and CDR2 ANQGSEA. CDR3 amino acids: CSVGMTGDSNQPQHF. The CDR3 DNA reads TGCAGCGTTGGGATGACAGGAGATAGCAATCAGCCCCAGCATTTT.

There are a few counts of this clone. The chain employs TRBV25-1 and TRBJ1-4; tentative D call: TRBD1 (5 bases). V was clipped by 9 bases and J by 7 bases, with 15 bases between them. The CDR3 is 13 amino acids. Germline-derived CDR1 and CDR2 are MGHDK and SYGVNS. Here the CDR3 reads CASLQGTPEKLFF. DNA of the CDR3: TGTGCCAGTCTCCAGGGAACCCCTGAAAAACTGTTTTTT.

This rearrangement joins TRBV4-2 to TRBJ2-7; D remains unclear. The length of the CDR3 is 12 residues. The V and J ends lost 1 base and 7 bases respectively, with 8 bases between them. Germline V lookup: CDR1 LGHNA, CDR2 YNFKEQ. Here the CDR3 DNA reads TGTGCCAGCAGCCAAGTCGGTTGGGAGCAGTACTTC. Amino acids: CASSQVGWEQYF.

This clone was detected once. The chain carries TRBV7-8 and TRBJ1-1, with D unresolved. The CDR3 totals 15 residues. Trimming pared 5 bases from V and 0 bases from J, leaving 13 bases between. Germline CDR1 and CDR2: SGHVS and FQNEAQ. CDR3 coding DNA: TGTGCCAGCAGCCTCCCGGAGGCGATGAACACTGAAGCTTTCTTT. Protein product: CASSLPEAMNTEAFF.

V gene TRBV2 combines with J gene TRBJ1-3; D possibly corresponds to TRBD1 (6 bases). The V end was cut by 7 bases, the J end by 4 bases, with 14 bases between. Germline V lookup: CDR1 SNHLY, CDR2 FYNNEI. This CDR3 has 14 amino acids. This CDR3 is CASTRQAQGNTIYF. The CDR3, as DNA: TGTGCCAGCACCAGACAGGCGCAGGGAAACACCATATATTTT.

A word on this clone: A read error may produce the germline difference seen at one junction end. The chain carries TRBV7-7 and TRBJ2-7, with D possibly being TRBD2 (6 bases). The length of the CDR3 is 14 residues. Germline-derived CDR1 and CDR2 are SSHAT and FNYEAQ (reference sequence). The CDR3 loop reads CASSLAGGTYEQYF. The CDR3 nucleotides are TGTGCTAGCAGCTTAGCTGGGGGGACCTACGAGCAGTACTTC.

The chain employs TRBV30 and TRBJ2-1; 9 bases line up with TRBD2. The CDR3 runs 13 residues. With V trimmed by 3 bases and J by 4 bases, 1 base remained unmatched. Germline-derived CDR1 and CDR2 are GTSNPN and SVGIG (reference sequence). CDR3 bases: TGTGCCTGGAGGGCGGGGGGGTACAATGAGCAGTTCTTC. Translating it yields CAWRAGGYNEQFF.

The rearrangement joins TRBV30 to TRBJ2-7, with 10 bases matching TRBD2. CDR3 length: 14 residues. The germline V gene has CDR1 GTSNPN and CDR2 SVGIG (reference sequence). The V gene end was trimmed by 4 bases and the J gene end by 6 bases; junction bases not matched to a gene: 9. The CDR3 DNA reads as TGTGCCTGGATGGCTAGCGGGAGATCGGCCGAGCAGTACTTC. It yields the protein CAWMASGRSAEQYF.

This chain's CDR3 is CASSFMIMTTGTDTQYF. The CDR3 region has the DNA TGTGCCAGCAGTTTTATGATTATGACCACCGGGACAGATACGCAGTATTTT. The J gene is TRBJ2-3, the V gene TRBV27, with D uncertain. V was cut by 3 bases and J by 3 bases, with 19 bases left in between. This CDR3 region has 17 residues. Germline CDR1 reads MNHEY; CDR2 reads SMNVEV (reference sequence).